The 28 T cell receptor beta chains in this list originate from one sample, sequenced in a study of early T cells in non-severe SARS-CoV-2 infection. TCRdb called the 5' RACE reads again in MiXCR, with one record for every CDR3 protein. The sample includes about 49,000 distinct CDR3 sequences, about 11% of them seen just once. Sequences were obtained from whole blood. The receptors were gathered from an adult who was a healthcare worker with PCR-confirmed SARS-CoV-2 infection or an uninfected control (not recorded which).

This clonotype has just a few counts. Written as DNA, the CDR3 is TGTGCCAGCAGCCCAGAAAGGGGCCCCTACGAGCAGTACTTC. It codes for CASSPERGPYEQYF. This chain connects TRBV7-6 to TRBJ2-7; TRBD1 might be the D (5 bases). Trimming removed 5 bases from V and 2 bases from J, with 13 bases in between. Per the germline V gene, CDR1 is SGHVS and CDR2 is FNYEAQ. CDR3 length: 14 residues.

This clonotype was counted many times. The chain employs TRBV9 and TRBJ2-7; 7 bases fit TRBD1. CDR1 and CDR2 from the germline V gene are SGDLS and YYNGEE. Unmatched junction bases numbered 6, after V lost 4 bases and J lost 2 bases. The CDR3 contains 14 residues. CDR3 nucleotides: TGTGCCAGCAGCCTCATAGGGACAGCCTACGAGCAGTACTTC. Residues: CASSLIGTAYEQYF.

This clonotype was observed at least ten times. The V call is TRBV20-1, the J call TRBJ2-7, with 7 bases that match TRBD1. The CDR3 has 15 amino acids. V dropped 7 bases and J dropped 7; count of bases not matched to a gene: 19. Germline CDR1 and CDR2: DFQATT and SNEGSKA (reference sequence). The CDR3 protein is CSVQGGRGLMREQYF. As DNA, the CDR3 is TGCAGTGTCCAAGGCGGTAGGGGGCTTATGCGTGAGCAGTACTTC.

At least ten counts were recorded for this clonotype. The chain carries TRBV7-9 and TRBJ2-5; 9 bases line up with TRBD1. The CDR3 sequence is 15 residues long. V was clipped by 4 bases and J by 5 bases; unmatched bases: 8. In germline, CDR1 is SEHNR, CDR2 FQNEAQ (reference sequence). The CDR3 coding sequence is TGTGCCAGCAGCTGGGAGACAGGGGGACAGGAGACCCAGTACTTC. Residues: CASSWETGGQETQYF.

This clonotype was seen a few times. The CDR3: CASSVDRGDTQYF. Here the CDR3 DNA reads TGTGCCAGCAGTGTCGACAGGGGAGATACGCAGTATTTT. The gene calls are TRBV12-3 or TRBV12-4 and TRBJ2-3, with 8 bases that match TRBD1. CDR3 size: 13 residues. V was pared by 5 bases and J by 5 bases, with 3 bases of the junction left unmatched.

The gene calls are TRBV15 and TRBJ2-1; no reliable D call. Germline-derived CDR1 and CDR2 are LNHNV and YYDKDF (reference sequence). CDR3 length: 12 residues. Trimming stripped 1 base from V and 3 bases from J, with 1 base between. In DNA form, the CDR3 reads TGTGCCACCAGCAGAGTCTACAATGAGCAGTTCTTC. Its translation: CATSRVYNEQFF.

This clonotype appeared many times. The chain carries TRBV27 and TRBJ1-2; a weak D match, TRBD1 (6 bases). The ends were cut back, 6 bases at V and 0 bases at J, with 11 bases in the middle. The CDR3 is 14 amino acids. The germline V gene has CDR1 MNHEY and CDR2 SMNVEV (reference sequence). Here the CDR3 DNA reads TGTGCCAGCAGGGGGGCAGCAGCTAACTATGGCTACACCTTC. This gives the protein CASRGAAANYGYTF.

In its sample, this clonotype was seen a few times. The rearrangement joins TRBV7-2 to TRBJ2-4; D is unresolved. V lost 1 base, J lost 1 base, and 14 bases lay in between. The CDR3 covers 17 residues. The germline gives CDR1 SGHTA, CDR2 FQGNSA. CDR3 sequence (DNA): TGTGCCAGCAGCTTAGTTTCGCCAGCTTCGGCCAAAAACATTCAGTACTTC. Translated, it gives CASSLVSPASAKNIQYF.

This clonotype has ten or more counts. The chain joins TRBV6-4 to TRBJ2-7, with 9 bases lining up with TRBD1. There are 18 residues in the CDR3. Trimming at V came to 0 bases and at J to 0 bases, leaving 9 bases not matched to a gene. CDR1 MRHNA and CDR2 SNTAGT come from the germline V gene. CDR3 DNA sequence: TGTGCCAGCAGTGACTCGAGAAACGGGACAGGGAGCTCCTACGAGCAGTACTTC. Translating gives CASSDSRNGTGSSYEQYF.

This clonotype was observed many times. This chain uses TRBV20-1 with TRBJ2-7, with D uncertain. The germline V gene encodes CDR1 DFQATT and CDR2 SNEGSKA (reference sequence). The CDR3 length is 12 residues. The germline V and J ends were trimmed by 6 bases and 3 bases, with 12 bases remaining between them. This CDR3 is CSAVPHDYEQYF. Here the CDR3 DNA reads TGCAGTGCCGTCCCGCACGACTACGAGCAGTACTTC.

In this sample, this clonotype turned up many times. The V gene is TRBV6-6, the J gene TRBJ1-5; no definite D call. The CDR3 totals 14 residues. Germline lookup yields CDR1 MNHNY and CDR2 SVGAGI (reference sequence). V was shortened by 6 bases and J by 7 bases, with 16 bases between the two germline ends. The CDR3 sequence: CASSPLGGNQPQHF. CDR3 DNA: TGTGCCAGCAGCCCCTTAGGAGGGAACCAGCCCCAGCATTTT.

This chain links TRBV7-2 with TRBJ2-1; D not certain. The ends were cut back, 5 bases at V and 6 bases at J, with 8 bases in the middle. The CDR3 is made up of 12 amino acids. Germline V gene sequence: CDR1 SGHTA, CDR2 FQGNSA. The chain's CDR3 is CASSPVGNEQFF. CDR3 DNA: TGTGCCAGCAGCCCGGTTGGCAATGAGCAGTTCTTC.

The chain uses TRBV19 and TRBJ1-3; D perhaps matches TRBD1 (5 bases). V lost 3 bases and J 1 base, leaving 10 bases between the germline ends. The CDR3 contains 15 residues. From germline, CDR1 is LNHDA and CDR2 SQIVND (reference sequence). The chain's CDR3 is CASSMPPGSGNTIYF. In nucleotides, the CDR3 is TGTGCCAGTAGTATGCCCCCAGGGTCTGGAAACACCATATATTTT.

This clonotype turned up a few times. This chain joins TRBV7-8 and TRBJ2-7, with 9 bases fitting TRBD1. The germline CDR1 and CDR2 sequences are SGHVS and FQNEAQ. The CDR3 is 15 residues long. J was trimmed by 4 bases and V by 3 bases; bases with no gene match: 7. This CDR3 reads CASSFTTGGLYEQYF. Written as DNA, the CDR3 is TGTGCCAGCAGCTTCACAACAGGGGGCCTTTACGAGCAGTACTTC.

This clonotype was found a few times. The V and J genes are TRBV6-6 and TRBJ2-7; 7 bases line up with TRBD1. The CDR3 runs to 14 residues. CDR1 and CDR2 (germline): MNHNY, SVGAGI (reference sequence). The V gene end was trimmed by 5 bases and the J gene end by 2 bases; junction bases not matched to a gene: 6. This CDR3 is CASSGSGQTYEQYF. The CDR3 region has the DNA TGTGCCAGCAGTGGGTCGGGACAGACCTACGAGCAGTACTTC.

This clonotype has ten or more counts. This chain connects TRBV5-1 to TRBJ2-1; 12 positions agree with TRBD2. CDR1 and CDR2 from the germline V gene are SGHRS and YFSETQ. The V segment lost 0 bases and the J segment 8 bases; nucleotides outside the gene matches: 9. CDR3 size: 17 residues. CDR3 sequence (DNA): TGCGCCAGCAGCTTGGACCCTAGCGGGAGGGCCAGGGATGAGCAGTTCTTC. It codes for CASSLDPSGRARDEQFF. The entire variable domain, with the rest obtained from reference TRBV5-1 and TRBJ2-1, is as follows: KAGVTQTPRYLIKTRGQQVTLSCSPISGHRSVSWYQQTPGQGLQFLFEYFSETQRNKGNFPGRFSGRQFSNSRSEMNVSTLELGDSALYLCASSLDPSGRARDEQFFGPGTRLTVL.

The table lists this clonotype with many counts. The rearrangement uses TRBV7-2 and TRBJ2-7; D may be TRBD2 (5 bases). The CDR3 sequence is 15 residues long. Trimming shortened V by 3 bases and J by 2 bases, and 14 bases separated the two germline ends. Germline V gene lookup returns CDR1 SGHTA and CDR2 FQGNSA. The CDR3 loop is CASSFMMAGPYEQYF. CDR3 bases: TGTGCCAGCAGCTTCATGATGGCGGGCCCCTACGAGCAGTACTTC.

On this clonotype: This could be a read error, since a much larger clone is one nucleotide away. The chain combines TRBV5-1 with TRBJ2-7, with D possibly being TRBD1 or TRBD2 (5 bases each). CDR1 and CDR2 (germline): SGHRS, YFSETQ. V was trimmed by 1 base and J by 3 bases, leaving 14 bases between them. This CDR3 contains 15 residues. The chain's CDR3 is CASSLRAGANYEQYF. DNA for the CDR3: TGCGCCAGCAGCTTGAGAGCCGGGGCTAACTACGAGCAGTACTTC.

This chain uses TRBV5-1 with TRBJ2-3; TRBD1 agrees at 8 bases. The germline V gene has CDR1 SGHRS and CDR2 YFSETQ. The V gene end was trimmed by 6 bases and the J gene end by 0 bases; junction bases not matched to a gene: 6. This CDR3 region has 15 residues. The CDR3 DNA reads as TGCGCCAGCACCCAGGGGGCCGCTAGCACAGATACGCAGTATTTT. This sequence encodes CASTQGAASTDTQYF. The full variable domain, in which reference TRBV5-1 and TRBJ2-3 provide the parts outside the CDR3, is KAGVTQTPRYLIKTRGQQVTLSCSPISGHRSVSWYQQTPGQGLQFLFEYFSETQRNKGNFPGRFSGRQFSNSRSEMNVSTLELGDSALYLCASTQGAASTDTQYFGPGTRLTVL.

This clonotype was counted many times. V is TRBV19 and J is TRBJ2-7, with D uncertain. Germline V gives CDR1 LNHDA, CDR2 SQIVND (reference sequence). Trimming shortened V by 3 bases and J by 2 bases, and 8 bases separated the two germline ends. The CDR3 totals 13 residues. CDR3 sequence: CASSMKHTYEQYF. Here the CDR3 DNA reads TGTGCCAGTAGTATGAAGCACACCTACGAGCAGTACTTC.

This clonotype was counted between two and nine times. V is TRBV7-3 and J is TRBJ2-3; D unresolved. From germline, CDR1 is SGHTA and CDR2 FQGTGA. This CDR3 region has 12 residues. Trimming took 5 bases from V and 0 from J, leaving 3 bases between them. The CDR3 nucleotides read TGTGCCAGCAGCCCTAGCACAGATACGCAGTATTTT. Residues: CASSPSTDTQYF.

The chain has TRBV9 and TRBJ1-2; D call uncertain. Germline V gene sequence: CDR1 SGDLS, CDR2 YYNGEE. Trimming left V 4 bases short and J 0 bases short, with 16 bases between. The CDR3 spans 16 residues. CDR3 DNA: TGTGCCAGCAGCTCCGAAGTTAGGTTAGCTAACTATGGCTACACCTTC. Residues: CASSSEVRLANYGYTF.

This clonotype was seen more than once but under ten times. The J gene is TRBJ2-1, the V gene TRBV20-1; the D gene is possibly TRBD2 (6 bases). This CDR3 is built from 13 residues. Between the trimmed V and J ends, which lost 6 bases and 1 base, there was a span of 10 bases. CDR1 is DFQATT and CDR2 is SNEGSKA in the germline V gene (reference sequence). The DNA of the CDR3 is TGCAGTGCCCCCGGGACTTCCTACAATGAGCAGTTCTTC. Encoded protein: CSAPGTSYNEQFF.

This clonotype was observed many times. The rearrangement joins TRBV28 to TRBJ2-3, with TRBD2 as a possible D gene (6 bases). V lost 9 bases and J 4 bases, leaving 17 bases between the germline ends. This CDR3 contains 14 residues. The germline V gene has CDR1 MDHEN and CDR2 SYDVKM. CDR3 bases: TGTGCCAGTACTAGTCGAGGGGAGGCAGATACGCAGTATTTT. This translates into CASTSRGEADTQYF.

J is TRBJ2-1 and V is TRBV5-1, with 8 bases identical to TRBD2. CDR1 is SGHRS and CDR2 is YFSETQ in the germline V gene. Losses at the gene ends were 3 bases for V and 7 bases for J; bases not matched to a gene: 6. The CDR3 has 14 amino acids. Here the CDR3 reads CASSSFSGENEQFF. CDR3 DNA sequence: TGCGCCAGCAGCTCATTTAGCGGGGAGAATGAGCAGTTCTTC. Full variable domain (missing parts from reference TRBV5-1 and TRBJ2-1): KAGVTQTPRYLIKTRGQQVTLSCSPISGHRSVSWYQQTPGQGLQFLFEYFSETQRNKGNFPGRFSGRQFSNSRSEMNVSTLELGDSALYLCASSSFSGENEQFFGPGTRLTVL.

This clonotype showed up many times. In nucleotides, the CDR3 is TGCGCCAGCAGCCCGCCAGGAACTAGCGGGGGGGCCGCGCAGTATTTT. Protein: CASSPPGTSGGAAQYF. The V and J genes are TRBV5-1 and TRBJ2-3, with 13 bases aligning to TRBD2. Germline loops: CDR1 SGHRS, CDR2 YFSETQ. There are 16 residues in the CDR3. V was clipped by 4 bases and J by 10 bases; unmatched bases: 12.

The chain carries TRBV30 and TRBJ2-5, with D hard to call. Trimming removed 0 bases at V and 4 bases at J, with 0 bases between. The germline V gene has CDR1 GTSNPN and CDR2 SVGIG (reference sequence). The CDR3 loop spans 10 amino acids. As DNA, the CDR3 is TGTGCCTGGAGTGTAGAGACCCAGTACTTC. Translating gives CAWSVETQYF.

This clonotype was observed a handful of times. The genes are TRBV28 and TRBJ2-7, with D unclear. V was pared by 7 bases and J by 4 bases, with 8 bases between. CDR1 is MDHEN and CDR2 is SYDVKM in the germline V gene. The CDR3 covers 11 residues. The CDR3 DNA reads TGTGCCAGCACAGCCCAATACGAGCAGTACTTC. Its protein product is CASTAQYEQYF.